This TCR beta chain is drawn from a study of cytotoxic CD8 clonotypes in ibrutinib-treated CLL. PBMCs that had been cryopreserved were the source of about 2 micrograms of genomic DNA for TCR beta libraries. About this clone itself: Its antigen is unknown.

Study-level results: Baseline clonality, higher than in age-matched healthy donors, tracked circulating CD8+ T-cell counts. Clonality increased at ibrutinib response, then returned toward baseline at progression. Clonotypes that were public were uncommon, and they contracted or stayed stable on treatment.

Some clones are missing from TCRdb's copy, which holds only in-frame ones; the method was immunoSEQ multiplex PCR. The sample contains approximately 46,000 clones, about 72% of which appear only once. The sequences come from PBMCs, collected after 12 months of ibrutinib treatment. The receptor comes from a human donor with chronic lymphocytic leukemia.

CDR3 residues: CASTTPLGTQYF. DNA of the CDR3: TGTGCCAGCACCACCCCCCTCGGGACCCAGTACTTC. The chain recombines TRBV27 with TRBJ2-5; D is ambiguous. This CDR3 comprises 12 residues. V was trimmed by 7 bases and J by 7 bases, leaving 13 bases between them. Germline V gives CDR1 MNHEY, CDR2 SMNVEV (reference sequence).